The clone carrying this T cell receptor (beta chain) was observed many times. Its specificity is unknown. The CDR3 runs 13 residues. Looked up from germline, CDR1 is MDHEN and CDR2 is SYDVKM. Trimming took off 3 bases at V and 5 bases at J, with 7 bases between the two ends. This sample was taken from a study of breast tumors, draining lymph nodes, adjacent tissues. TCRdb called the multiplex PCR reads again in MiXCR, with one record for every CDR3 protein. The top ten clones hold approximately 2.7% of a sample with around 150,000 distinct CDR3 sequences, approximately 20% of them seen once. General observations from the study: Tumor TCR diversity was below lymph nodes but above nontumor tissue. Tumor and nontumor repertoires were significantly more similar in luminal-like than in basal-like breast cancer. Data only fit, rather than demonstrated, lymph node origin of most tumor T cells. Findings are consistent with lymph node origin and intratumoral expansion of most tumor T cells.

Breast cancer patients provided tissue from their axillary draining lymph nodes. The sample comprised axillary lymph node tissue. The V gene is TRBV28, the J gene TRBJ2-2, with D perhaps matching TRBD2 (6 bases). The receptor comes from a female donor with breast cancer. Some clones in this sample may be carry-over from other donors' samples. CDR3 amino acids: CASSLGGTGELFF. The DNA for the CDR3 is TGTGCCAGCAGTTTGGGGGGAACCGGGGAGCTGTTTTTT. Variable domain in full (rest from reference TRBV28 and TRBJ2-2): DVKVTQSSRYLVKRTGEKVFLECVQDMDHENMFWYRQDPGLGLRLIYFSYDVKMKEKGDIPEGYSVSREKKERFSLILESASTNQTSMYLCASSLGGTGELFFGEGSRLTVL.